This T cell receptor beta chain was obtained from a study of blood T cell repertoires in COVID-19. Donors were grouped by their self-reported clinical history. This clone appeared a few times. Authors' data handling: Amplified reference gene primers provided the basis for estimating nucleated cell counts. The table came from immunoSEQ multiplex PCR; TCRdb's copy has only in-frame clones and leaves some out. The D gene and trimming were derived from the DNA, and the V and J assignments and clone size from that table. The sample shows about 130,000 clones, around 83% of them seen only once. The CDR3 covers 16 residues. Trimming removed 0 bases at V and 5 bases at J, with 17 bases between. Per the germline V gene, CDR1 is SGHAT and CDR2 is FQNNGV.

The source material was PBMCs or T cells enriched from blood (not recorded which). The chain is built from TRBV11-2 and TRBJ2-7; weak D call: TRBD2 (5 bases). This receptor was obtained from a man aged 25 to 45 who had recovered from COVID-19. CDR3 region: CASSLDLSGPTDEQYF. CDR3 bases: TGTGCCAGCAGCTTAGATTTAAGCGGACCTACTGACGAGCAGTACTTC.